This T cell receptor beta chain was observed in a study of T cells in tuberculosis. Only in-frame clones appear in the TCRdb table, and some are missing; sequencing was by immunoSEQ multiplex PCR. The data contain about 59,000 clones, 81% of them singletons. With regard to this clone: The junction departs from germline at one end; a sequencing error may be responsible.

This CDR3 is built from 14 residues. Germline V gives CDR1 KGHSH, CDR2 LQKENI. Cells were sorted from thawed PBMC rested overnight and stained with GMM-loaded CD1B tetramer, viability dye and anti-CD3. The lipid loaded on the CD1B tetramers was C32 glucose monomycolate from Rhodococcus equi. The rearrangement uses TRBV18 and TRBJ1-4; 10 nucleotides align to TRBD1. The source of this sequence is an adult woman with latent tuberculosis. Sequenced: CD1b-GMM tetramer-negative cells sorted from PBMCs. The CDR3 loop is CASSPTGTGERLFF. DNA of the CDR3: TGTGCCAGCTCACCAACCGGGACAGGGGAAAGACTGTTTTTT.